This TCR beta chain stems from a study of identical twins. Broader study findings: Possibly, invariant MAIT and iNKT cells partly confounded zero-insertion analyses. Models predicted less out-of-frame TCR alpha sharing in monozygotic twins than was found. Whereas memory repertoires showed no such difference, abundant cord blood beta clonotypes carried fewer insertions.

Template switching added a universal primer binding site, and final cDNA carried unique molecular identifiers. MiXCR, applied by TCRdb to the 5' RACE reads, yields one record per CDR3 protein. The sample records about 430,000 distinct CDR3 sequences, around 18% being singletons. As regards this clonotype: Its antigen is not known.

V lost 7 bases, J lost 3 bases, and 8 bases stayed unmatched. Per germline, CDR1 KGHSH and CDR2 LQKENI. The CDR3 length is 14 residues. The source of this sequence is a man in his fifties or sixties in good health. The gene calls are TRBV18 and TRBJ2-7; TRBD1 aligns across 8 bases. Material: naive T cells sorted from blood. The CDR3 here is CASCAGQAFYEQYF. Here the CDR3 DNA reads TGTGCCAGCTGTGCGGGACAGGCCTTCTACGAGCAGTACTTC.